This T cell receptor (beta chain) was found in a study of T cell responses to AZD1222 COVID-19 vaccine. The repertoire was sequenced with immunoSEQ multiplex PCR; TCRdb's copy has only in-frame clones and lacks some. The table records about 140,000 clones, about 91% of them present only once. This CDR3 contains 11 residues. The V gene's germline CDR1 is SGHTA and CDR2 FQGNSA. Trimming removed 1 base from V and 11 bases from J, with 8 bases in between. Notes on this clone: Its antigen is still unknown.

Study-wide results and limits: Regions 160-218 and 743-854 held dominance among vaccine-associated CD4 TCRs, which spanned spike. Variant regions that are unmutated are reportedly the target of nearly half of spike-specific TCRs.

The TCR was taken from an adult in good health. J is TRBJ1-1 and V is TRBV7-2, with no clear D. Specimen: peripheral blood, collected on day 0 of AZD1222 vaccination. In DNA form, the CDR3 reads TGTGCCAGCAGCTTAGGTCTGGAGGCTTTCTTT. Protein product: CASSLGLEAFF.